The clone carrying this T cell receptor (beta chain) turned up a few times. Germline-derived CDR1 and CDR2 are MNHEY and SMNVEV (reference sequence). The CDR3 length is 13 residues. V lost 2 bases, J lost 8 bases, and 5 bases stayed unmatched. This sample stems from a study of blood T cell repertoires in COVID-19. Study-level information: Italy, Spain and the United States were the sources of the convalescent and acute COVID-19 samples.

Cohort assignment relied on participant-reported clinical history. This table comes from immunoSEQ multiplex PCR, and its TCRdb copy is limited to in-frame clones, with some not included. Of 390,000 or so clones listed, just under 90% were seen once; the top ten hold around 10%. The chain couples TRBV27 to TRBJ1-2; 7 positions match TRBD1. The sequenced material came from PBMCs or T cells enriched from blood (not recorded which). This TCR was sampled from a woman between 50 and 59 years old who had recovered from COVID-19. CDR3 bases: TGTGCCAGCAGTTTACGGACAGGTCACGGCTACACCTTC. This encodes CASSLRTGHGYTF.